This note documents a single T cell receptor beta chain sequence. The antigen is undetermined. These data originate in a study of beta chain features in type 1 diabetes. Study-level points and caveats: TCRB CDR3s were moderately but significantly shorter in Type 1 diabetes patients in all four CD4+ subsets.

Isolated RNA was reverse transcribed in full, so expressed TCRB transcripts were sequenced. Some 3.6 million reads per sample were averaged for naive, central memory and regulatory samples. Some clones are missing from TCRdb's copy, which holds only in-frame ones; the method was immunoSEQ multiplex PCR. The sample includes 300,000 to 400,000 clones, roughly 12% of them seen just once. This clonotype was sampled from a woman aged 18-30 years with type 1 diabetes. Sequenced: naive CD4+ T cells from blood.

In DNA form, the CDR3 reads TGTGCCAGCAGCGTAGTCGGGAGTTGGGCCAACGTCCTGACTTTC. It codes for CASSVVGSWANVLTF. The chain uses TRBV9 and TRBJ2-6; the D gene is possibly TRBD2 (6 bases). The CDR3 is made up of 15 amino acids. From germline, CDR1 is SGDLS and CDR2 YYNGEE. V was pared by 0 bases and J by 5 bases, with 9 bases between.